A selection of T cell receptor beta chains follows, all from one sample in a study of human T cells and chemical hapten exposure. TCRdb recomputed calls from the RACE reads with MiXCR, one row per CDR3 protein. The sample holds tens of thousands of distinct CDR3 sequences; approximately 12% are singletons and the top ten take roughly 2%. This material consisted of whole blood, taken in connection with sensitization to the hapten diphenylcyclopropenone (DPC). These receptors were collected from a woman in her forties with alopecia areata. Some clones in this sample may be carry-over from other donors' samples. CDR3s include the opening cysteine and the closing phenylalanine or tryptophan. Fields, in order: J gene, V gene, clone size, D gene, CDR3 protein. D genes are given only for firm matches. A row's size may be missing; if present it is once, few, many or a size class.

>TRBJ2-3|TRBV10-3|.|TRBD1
CAIRLTGDTDTQYF
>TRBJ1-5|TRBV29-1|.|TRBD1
CSVGTGGNQPQHF
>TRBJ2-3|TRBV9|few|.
CASSVAEHPSTDTQYF
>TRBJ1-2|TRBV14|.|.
CASSQVASLGYTF
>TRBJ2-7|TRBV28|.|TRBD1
CASSSQGRQYF
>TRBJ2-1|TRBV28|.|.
CASWGIAYNEQFF
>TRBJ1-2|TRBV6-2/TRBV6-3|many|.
CASLRPPELFGGYTF
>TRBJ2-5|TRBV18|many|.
CASSPEYARDGETQYF
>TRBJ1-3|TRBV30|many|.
CAWSTGQSSGNTIYF
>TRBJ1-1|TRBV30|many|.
CAWSVWRLNTEAFF
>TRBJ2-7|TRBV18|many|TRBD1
CASSPTGVPVYEQYF
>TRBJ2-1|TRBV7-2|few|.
CASSAPKADEQFF
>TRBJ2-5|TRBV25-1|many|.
CASSEFRGLQETQYF
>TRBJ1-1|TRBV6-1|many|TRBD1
CASRPGQGGHTEAFF
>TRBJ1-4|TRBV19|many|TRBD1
CASSPSGTEWEKLFF
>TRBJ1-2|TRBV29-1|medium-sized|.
CSVWVGDGYTF
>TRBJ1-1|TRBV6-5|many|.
CASRRGPLNTEAFF
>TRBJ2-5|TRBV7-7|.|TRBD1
CASSLGTGVETQYF
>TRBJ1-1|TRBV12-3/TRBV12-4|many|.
CASSPSLEDTEAFF
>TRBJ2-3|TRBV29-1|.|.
CSPTVLATQYF
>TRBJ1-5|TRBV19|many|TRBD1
CASSIGGGQGSQPQHF
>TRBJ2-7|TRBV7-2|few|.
CASQRPSSYEQYF
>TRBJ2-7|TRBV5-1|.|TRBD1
CASSLAGGSYEQYF
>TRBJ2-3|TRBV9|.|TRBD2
CASSVDRAGADTQYF
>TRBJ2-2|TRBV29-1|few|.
CSVVVRANTGELFF
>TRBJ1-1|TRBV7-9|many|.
CASSLNTEAFF
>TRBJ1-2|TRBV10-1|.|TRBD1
CASTRPIQGARGYTF
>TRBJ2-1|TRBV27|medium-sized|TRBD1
CASSFAGQGYNEQFF
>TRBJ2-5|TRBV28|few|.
CASSLENAGETQYF
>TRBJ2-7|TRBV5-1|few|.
CASSLESHRSTAEQYF
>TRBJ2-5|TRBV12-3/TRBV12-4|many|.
CASSFIDWQTQYF
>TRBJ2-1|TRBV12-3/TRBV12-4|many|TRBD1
CASNPGQGGNEQFF
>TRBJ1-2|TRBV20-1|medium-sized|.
CSASPPAGSYGYTF
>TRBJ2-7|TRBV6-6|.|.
CASSYSRDTGQYF
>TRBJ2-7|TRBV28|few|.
CASSSRRNSYEQYF
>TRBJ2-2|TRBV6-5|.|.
CASSPLRVPGELFF
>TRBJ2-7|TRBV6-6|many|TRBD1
CASSPRGGTGGSVQYF
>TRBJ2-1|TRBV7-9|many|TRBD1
CASSSRTGVHWSVVNEQFF
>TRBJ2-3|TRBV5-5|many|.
CASRPGRSTDTQYF
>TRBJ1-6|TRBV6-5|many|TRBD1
CASSYYGQGSNSPLHF
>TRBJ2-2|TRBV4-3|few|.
CASSQDGGLSTGELFF
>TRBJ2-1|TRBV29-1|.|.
CSVGDVQFF
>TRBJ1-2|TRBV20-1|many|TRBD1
CSAPDRGYTF
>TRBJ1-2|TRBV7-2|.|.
CASSKFDIDYGYTF
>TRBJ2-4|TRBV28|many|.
CASSLPTGAKNIQYF
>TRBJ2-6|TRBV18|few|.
CASSPDRLTSGANVLTF
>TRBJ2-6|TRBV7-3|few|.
CASSLNGPGANVLTF
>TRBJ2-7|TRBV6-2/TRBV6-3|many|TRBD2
CASSTPGLMAYEQYF
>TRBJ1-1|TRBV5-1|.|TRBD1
CASRVRDRRENTEAFF
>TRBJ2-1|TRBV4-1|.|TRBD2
CASSPGTSGEQFF
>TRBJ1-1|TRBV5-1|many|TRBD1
CASSRTTGGTEAFF
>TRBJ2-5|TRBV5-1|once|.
CASSAGQPLETQYF
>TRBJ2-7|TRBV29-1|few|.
CSVRHYYEQYF
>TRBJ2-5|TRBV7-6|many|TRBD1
CASSPDRVQETQYF
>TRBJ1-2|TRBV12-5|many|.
CASGRDTYGYTF
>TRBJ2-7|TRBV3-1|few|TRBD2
CASSQGGTSMYEQYF
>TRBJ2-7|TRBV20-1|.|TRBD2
CSARDGAGGPYEQYF
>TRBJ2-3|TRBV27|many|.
CASSLKRATDTQYF